This is a list of T cell receptor beta chains from one sample in a study of blood T cell repertoires in COVID-19. Assay: immunoSEQ multiplex PCR; the TCRdb copy retains only in-frame clones and omits some. The sample lists 150,000 to 190,000 clones; approximately 86% were seen once. The material sequenced was peripheral blood. These TCRs come from a woman between 65 and 79 years old with acute or convalescent COVID-19. Both conserved end residues are trimmed from each CDR3. Each record gives: V gene, J gene, CDR3 protein.

>TRBV27|TRBJ1-6
ASTPGGGWNSPLH
>TRBV6-1|TRBJ2-7
ASSETAPLAGYEQY
>TRBV19|TRBJ1-6
ASSMRPGGYSYNSPLH
>TRBV29-1|TRBJ1-3
SAISDTIY
>TRBV11-2|TRBJ2-1
ASSLQGYNEQF
>TRBV4-2|TRBJ2-3
ASSQTSGARRDTQY
>TRBV29-1|TRBJ2-1
SVGTSGANEQF
>TRBV28|TRBJ1-2
ASSFRSTGVYGYT
>TRBV6-6|TRBJ2-3
ASSPTTDTQY
>TRBV5-1|TRBJ1-5
ASSSGTGHQPQH
>TRBV4-1|TRBJ2-1
ASSQDEDNEQF
>TRBV18|TRBJ1-4
ASSPGNANEKLF
>TRBV5-6|TRBJ2-1
ASSSQGSNEQF
>TRBV27|TRBJ1-1
ASNEEGRTEAF
>TRBV15|TRBJ2-7
ATSGRQGKQY
>TRBV7-3|TRBJ2-5
ASSPGGRETQY
>TRBV5-5|TRBJ2-2
ASHTGGLGTGELF
>TRBV15|TRBJ1-5
ATSRGGNSNQPQH
>TRBV7-9|TRBJ1-1
ASSLATGARTEAF
>TRBV5-6|TRBJ2-2
ASSLSGDTGELF
>TRBV2|TRBJ1-1
ASSWNRGENTEAF
>TRBV7-2|TRBJ1-1
ASTYSVNTEAF
>TRBV3-1/TRBV3-2|TRBJ1-2
ASSQDRQNYGYT
>TRBV7-9|TRBJ1-2
ASSSRDRDPYGYT
>TRBV28|TRBJ1-1
ASQSGGQSTEAF
>TRBV11-2|TRBJ2-1
ASSLGSGGSYNEQF
>TRBV2|TRBJ2-6
ASSAGIVGANVLT
>TRBV6-6|TRBJ2-1
ASSPAALVRVKNNEQF
>TRBV2|TRBJ2-5
ASSESSETQY
>TRBV9|TRBJ2-1
ASSVSGGANEQF
>TRBV6-6|TRBJ1-1
ASSWKDRVTEAF
>TRBV30|TRBJ1-2
AWSTRTGGTYGYT
>TRBV10-3|TRBJ2-3
AISAADTQY
>TRBV7-6|TRBJ2-7
ASSLVSGTGAGEQY
>TRBV10-3|TRBJ2-1
AISPQWTSGGAENEQF
>TRBV11-2|TRBJ2-2
ASSLRPPRTGNTGELF
>TRBV7-2|TRBJ1-1
ASSTGAGTGNTEAF
>TRBV7-9|TRBJ2-6
ASSLGGAAANVLT
>TRBV9|TRBJ1-3
ASSDTGTGNTIY
>TRBV7-9|TRBJ1-6
AIQDKTVYNSPLH
>TRBV7-9|TRBJ2-5
ASKYLGAQGETQY
>TRBV25-1|TRBJ1-1
ASSEQGKFPEAF
>TRBV9|TRBJ2-3
ASSVASGGAGDTQY
>TRBV6-6|TRBJ2-3
ASSPSLAGVLTDTQY
>TRBV25-1|TRBJ2-7
ASSDELLAYEQY
>TRBV3-1/TRBV3-2|TRBJ1-2
ASSQDTGTVYGYT
>TRBV9|TRBJ1-3
ASSVGQGLGNTIY
>TRBV21-1|TRBJ2-6
ASSTLGRVKGANVLT
>TRBV2|TRBJ1-1
ASSGIGVNTEAF
>TRBV5-5|TRBJ1-6
ASSPLGDSWNSPLH